Listed below are T cell receptor beta chains from one sample, sequenced in a study of cytomegalovirus exposure and HLA in healthy donors. Libraries were prepared by immunoSEQ multiplex PCR; TCRdb keeps only in-frame clonotypes and omits some of them. The table has some 79,000 clones, approximately 94% seen once. Sequenced sample: PBMCs. These receptors originate from a woman between 18 and 29 years old in good health and CMV-seropositive. Each CDR3 is given with its conserved first and last residue. The D gene is left open where the match is weak. Size values are once, few and many counts, or a class for expanded clones, and some rows have none.

j_call clone_size d_call v_call cdr3_nt cdr3_aa
TRBJ2-1 NA NA TRBV7-8 TGTGCCAGCAGCCGCTGGGAGGCCTCCTACAATGAGCAGTTCTTC CASSRWEASYNEQFF
TRBJ2-7 NA NA TRBV5-1 TGCGCCAGCTGCGACGAGGTGAAGTACGAGCAGTACTTC CASCDEVKYEQYF
TRBJ2-2 NA TRBD2 TRBV5-5 TGTGCCAGCAGCTCTGGTTTAGCGGGAGTTGGGACCGGGGAGCTGTTTTTT CASSSGLAGVGTGELFF
TRBJ1-6 once NA TRBV18 TGTGCCAGCTCACCTCCGACAGCAGGGGTGGGTTCACCCCTCCACTTT CASSPPTAGVGSPLHF
TRBJ2-2 NA TRBD1 TRBV5-1 TGCGCCAGCAGCGATACAGGACAGGGCAGGACCGGGGAGCTGTTTTTT CASSDTGQGRTGELFF
TRBJ2-1 NA TRBD2 TRBV13 TGTGCCAGCAGCTTAGGCGCGGGGGGTTCCTACAATGAGCAGTTCTTC CASSLGAGGSYNEQFF
TRBJ2-7 NA NA TRBV7-8 TGTGCCAGCAGCTACATTTGGCTAGCTGGCCCCTACGAGCAGTACTTC CASSYIWLAGPYEQYF
TRBJ1-1 few NA TRBV4-3 TGCGCCAGCAGCCAAGATCTAGGGGGTGAAGCTTTCTTT CASSQDLGGEAFF
TRBJ2-3 NA TRBD1 TRBV27 TGTGCCAGCAGTTCGGGACAGTTGGGAGTGGGGTTCACAGATACGCAGTATTTT CASSSGQLGVGFTDTQYF
TRBJ1-1 NA NA TRBV29-1 TGCAGCGCCGGTAAACAGGGGAACACTGAAGCTTTCTTT CSAGKQGNTEAFF
TRBJ2-2 NA NA TRBV28 TGTGCCAGCAGTCCCCGCGGGGAGCTGTTTTTT CASSPRGELFF
TRBJ2-3 NA NA TRBV30 TGTGCCTGGAGCAGGAGGTCGGCAGATACGCAGTATTTT CAWSRRSADTQYF
TRBJ2-7 NA TRBD1 TRBV5-4 TGTGCCAGCAGCTTGTTGGCAGGGGGCATCTACGAGCAGTACTTC CASSLLAGGIYEQYF
TRBJ1-4 NA NA TRBV19 TGTGCCAGTAGATTTCGGGACAACCGAAGACTGATGACCTATGAAAAACTGTTTTTT CASRFRDNRRLMTYEKLFF
TRBJ1-2 NA NA TRBV29-1 TGCAGCGTCGATACCCGAGGTCAGAACTATGGCTACACCTTC CSVDTRGQNYGYTF
TRBJ1-5 once NA TRBV27 TGTGCCAGCCGTCCCAGGGCTGGACAGCCCCAGCATTTT CASRPRAGQPQHF
TRBJ1-2 NA NA TRBV7-9 TGTGCCAGCAGCTTAGCCCCTTTTTTTGGCTACACCTTC CASSLAPFFGYTF
TRBJ2-2 NA TRBD2 TRBV5-4 TGTGCCAGCAGTCACGCTTTGGGGACTAGCTCCGGCACCGGGGAGCTGTTTTTT CASSHALGTSSGTGELFF
TRBJ2-3 NA NA TRBV7-6 TGTGCCAGCAGCCCAGCGGGCGCAGATACGCAGTATTTT CASSPAGADTQYF
TRBJ1-6 NA NA TRBV15 TGTGCCACCAGCAGGACAGTTAATAATTCACCCCTCCACTTT CATSRTVNNSPLHF
TRBJ1-6 NA TRBD1 TRBV6-5 TGTGCCAGCAGTTCGGGACAGGGGAATTCACCCCTCCACTTT CASSSGQGNSPLHF
TRBJ2-5 NA TRBD2 TRBV28 TGTGCCAGCAGTTTCGGGGGGTGGAAGACCCAGTACTTC CASSFGGWKTQYF
TRBJ1-5 NA NA TRBV19 TGTGCCAGTCATGTGGAGGGAGGTTATAGCAATCAGCCCCAGCATTTT CASHVEGGYSNQPQHF
TRBJ2-5 NA NA TRBV6-5 TGTGCCAGCACTCCCTACGGGGGGCAACAAGAGACCCAGTACTTC CASTPYGGQQETQYF
TRBJ2-1 NA NA TRBV25-1 TGTGCCAGCAGCCCAAAGGCTAGCCGAAACCACTACAATGAGCAGTTCTTC CASSPKASRNHYNEQFF
TRBJ1-2 NA TRBD1 TRBV9 TGTGCCAGCAGCGTAGATGACAGGGCTGGCTACACCTTC CASSVDDRAGYTF
TRBJ2-6 NA NA TRBV2 TGTGCCAGCAGTGACAGGTTCGGTGGGGCCAACGTCCTGACTTTC CASSDRFGGANVLTF
TRBJ2-4 NA TRBD1 TRBV2 TGTGCCAGCAGTGAGGGGACAGGGACCAAAAACATTCAGTACTTC CASSEGTGTKNIQYF
TRBJ1-1 NA NA TRBV28 TGTGCCAGCACGTTCTTGGAGATGAACACTGAAGCTTTCTTT CASTFLEMNTEAFF
TRBJ1-2 NA NA TRBV15 TGTGCCACCAGCAGAGATCAGAGACAGCCCTATGGCTACACCTTC CATSRDQRQPYGYTF
TRBJ2-2 NA TRBD1 TRBV13 TGTGCCAGCCATCAGGGGGCGAACACCGGGGAGCTGTTTTTT CASHQGANTGELFF
TRBJ2-1 NA NA TRBV2 TGTGCCAGCCCGACTGTGAATGAGCAGTTCTTC CASPTVNEQFF
TRBJ2-7 NA TRBD2 TRBV9 TGTGCCAGCAGCGCAGGACTAGATAGCTCCTACGAGCAGTACTTC CASSAGLDSSYEQYF
TRBJ1-2 NA NA TRBV6-5 TGTGCCAGCACCGACCGGTCAGAGTCGGGCTATGGCTACACCTTC CASTDRSESGYGYTF
TRBJ1-2 NA TRBD1 TRBV7-2 TGTGCCAGCAGCTTATCCTCACAGGGGTCATGGGCTGGCTACACCTTC CASSLSSQGSWAGYTF
TRBJ2-7 NA TRBD2 TRBV7-9 TGTGCCAGCAGCCCCTGGACTAGCGGAGACTACGAGCAGTACTTC CASSPWTSGDYEQYF
TRBJ1-1 NA NA TRBV28 TGTGCCAGCGGGGCGGTCTTGGACACTGAAGCTTTCTTT CASGAVLDTEAFF
TRBJ1-6 NA NA TRBV28 TGTGCCAGCAGGGCAGGGGCGGATAATTCACCCCTCCACTTT CASRAGADNSPLHF
TRBJ2-2 NA TRBD2 TRBV5-5 TGTGCCAGCAGCCATCCTACGACGACGGGGGGACGGACCGGGGAGCTGTTTTTT CASSHPTTTGGRTGELFF
TRBJ2-7 NA NA TRBV29-1 TGCAGCGTCCTCGTGAGCACCCCGTCCTACGAGCAGTACTTC CSVLVSTPSYEQYF
TRBJ1-2 NA NA TRBV5-1 TGCGCCAGCGCCCCGACACCTACTAACTATGGCTACACCTTC CASAPTPTNYGYTF
TRBJ1-1 NA NA TRBV6-6 TGTGCCAGCAGTCTGGGAGTGGGCCGCTGGGTAACTGAAGCTTTCTTT CASSLGVGRWVTEAFF
TRBJ2-1 NA TRBD2 TRBV6-1 TGTGCCAGCAGTGAGCTAGCGGGGGAAGACAATGAGCAGTTCTTC CASSELAGEDNEQFF
TRBJ2-1 NA NA TRBV20-1 TGCAGTGCTAGCGCGCTCGATGAGCAGTTCTTC CSASALDEQFF
TRBJ2-1 once NA TRBV11-3 TGTGCCAGCAGCGCCTCCAGGGACAATGAGCAGTTCTTC CASSASRDNEQFF
TRBJ2-7 NA TRBD1 TRBV27 TGTGCCAGCAGTGAGGGACAGTCCTACGAGCAGTACTTC CASSEGQSYEQYF
TRBJ2-4 NA TRBD2 TRBV18 TGTGCCAGCTCACCGCCCAGGTCAATAGCGGGCAACATTCAGTACTTC CASSPPRSIAGNIQYF
TRBJ2-1 NA NA TRBV5-4 TGTGCCAGCAGGACGGCAGGGTTAGGGGAGTTCTTC CASRTAGLGEFF
TRBJ1-4 NA TRBD1 TRBV28 TGTGCCAGCGGAACAGGGGTTTCTAATGAAAAACTGTTTTTT CASGTGVSNEKLFF
TRBJ2-7 once NA TRBV4-1 TGCGCCAGCAGCCAAAAACAGGGACCCTCTTACGAGCAGTACTTC CASSQKQGPSYEQYF
TRBJ2-5 once NA TRBV28 TGTGCCAGCAGCTCGGCGGGCGGGTACCAAGAGACCCAGTACTTC CASSSAGGYQETQYF
TRBJ2-4 NA NA TRBV28 TGTGCCAGCAGCGCGCAGGGGAGGGCCAACATTCAGTACTTC CASSAQGRANIQYF
TRBJ1-5 NA NA TRBV7-3 TGTGCCAGCAGCCTTCAGGGAGGAGGGTACAATCAGCCCCAGCATTTT CASSLQGGGYNQPQHF